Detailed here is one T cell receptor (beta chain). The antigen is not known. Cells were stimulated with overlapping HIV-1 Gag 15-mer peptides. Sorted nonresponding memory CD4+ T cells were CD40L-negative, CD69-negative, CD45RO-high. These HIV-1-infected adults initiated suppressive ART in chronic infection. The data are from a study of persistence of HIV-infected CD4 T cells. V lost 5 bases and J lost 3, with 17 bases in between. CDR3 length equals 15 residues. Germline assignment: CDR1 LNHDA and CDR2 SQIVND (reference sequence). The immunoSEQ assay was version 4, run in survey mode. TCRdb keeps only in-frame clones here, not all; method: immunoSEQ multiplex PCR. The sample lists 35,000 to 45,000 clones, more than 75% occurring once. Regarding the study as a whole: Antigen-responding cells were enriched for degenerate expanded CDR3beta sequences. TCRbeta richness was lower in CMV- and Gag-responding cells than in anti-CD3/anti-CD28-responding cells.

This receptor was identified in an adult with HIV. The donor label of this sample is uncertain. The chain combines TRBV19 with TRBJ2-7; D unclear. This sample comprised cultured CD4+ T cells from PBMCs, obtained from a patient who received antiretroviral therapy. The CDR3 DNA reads TGTGCCAGTAGTCCCCACGACCGACCCAACTACGAGCAGTACTTC. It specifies CASSPHDRPNYEQYF.